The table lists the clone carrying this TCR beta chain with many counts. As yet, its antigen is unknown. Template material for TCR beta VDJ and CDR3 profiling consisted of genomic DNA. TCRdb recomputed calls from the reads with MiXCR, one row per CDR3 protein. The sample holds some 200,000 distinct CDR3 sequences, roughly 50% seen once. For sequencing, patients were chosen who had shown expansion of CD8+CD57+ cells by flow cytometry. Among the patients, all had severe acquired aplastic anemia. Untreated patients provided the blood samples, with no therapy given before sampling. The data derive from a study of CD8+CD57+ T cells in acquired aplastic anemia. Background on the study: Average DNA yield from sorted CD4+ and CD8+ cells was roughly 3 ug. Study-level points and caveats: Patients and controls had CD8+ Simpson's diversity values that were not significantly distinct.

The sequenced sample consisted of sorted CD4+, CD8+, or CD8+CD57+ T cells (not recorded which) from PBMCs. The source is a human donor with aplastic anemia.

The CDR3 DNA sequence: TGCGCCAGCAGCTTCGGGCAGTACCAAGAGACCCAGTACTTC. Translation gives CASSFGQYQETQYF. This chain connects TRBV5-1 to TRBJ2-5; D is ambiguous. Between the trimmed V and J ends, which lost 2 bases and 0 bases, there was a span of 8 bases. This CDR3 comprises 14 residues. Per the germline V gene, CDR1 is SGHRS and CDR2 is YFSETQ. Based on the CDR3 plus reference TRBV5-1 and TRBJ2-5, the full variable domain is KAGVTQTPRYLIKTRGQQVTLSCSPISGHRSVSWYQQTPGQGLQFLFEYFSETQRNKGNFPGRFSGRQFSNSRSEMNVSTLELGDSALYLCASSFGQYQETQYFGPGTRLLVL.